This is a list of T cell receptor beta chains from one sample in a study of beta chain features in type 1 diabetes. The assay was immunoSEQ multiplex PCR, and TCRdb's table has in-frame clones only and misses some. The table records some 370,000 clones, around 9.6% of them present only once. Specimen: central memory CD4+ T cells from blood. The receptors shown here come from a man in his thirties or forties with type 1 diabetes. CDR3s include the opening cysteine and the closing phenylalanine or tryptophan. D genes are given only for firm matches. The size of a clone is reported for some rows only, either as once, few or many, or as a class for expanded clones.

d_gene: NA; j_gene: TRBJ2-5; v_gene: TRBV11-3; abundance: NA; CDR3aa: CASSLGRNQETQYF; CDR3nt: TGTGCCAGCAGCTTAGGTCGGAACCAAGAGACCCAGTACTTC
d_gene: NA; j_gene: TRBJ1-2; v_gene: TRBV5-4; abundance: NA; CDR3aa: CASSSEVSTNYGYTF; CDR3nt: TGTGCCAGCAGCTCTGAAGTATCGACCAACTATGGCTACACCTTC
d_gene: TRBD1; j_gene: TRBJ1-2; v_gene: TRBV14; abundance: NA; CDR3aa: CASSQVPGGRGYTF; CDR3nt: TGTGCCAGCAGCCAAGTTCCAGGGGGCAGAGGCTACACCTTC
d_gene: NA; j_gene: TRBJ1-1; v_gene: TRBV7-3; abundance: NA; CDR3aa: CASSLSDKGTAFF; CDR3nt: TGTGCCAGCAGCTTATCCGATAAAGGTACGGCTTTCTTT
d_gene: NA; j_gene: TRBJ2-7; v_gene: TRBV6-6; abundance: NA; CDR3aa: CAISESMNEQYF; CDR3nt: TGTGCCATCAGTGAGTCTATGAACGAGCAGTACTTC
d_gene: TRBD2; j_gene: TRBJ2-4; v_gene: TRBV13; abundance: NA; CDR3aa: CASSLPEREWGKNIQYF; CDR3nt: TGTGCCAGCAGCTTACCGGAGCGGGAGTGGGGCAAAAACATTCAGTACTTC
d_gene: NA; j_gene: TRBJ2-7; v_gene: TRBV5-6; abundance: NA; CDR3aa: CASSLGAGPNEQYF; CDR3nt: TGTGCCAGCAGCTTGGGAGCAGGGCCCAACGAGCAGTACTTC
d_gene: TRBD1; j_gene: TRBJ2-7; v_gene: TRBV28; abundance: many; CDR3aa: CASSLIYGTGLENRYEQYF; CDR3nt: TGTGCCAGCAGTTTAATCTATGGGACAGGGTTGGAGAACCGCTACGAGCAGTACTTC
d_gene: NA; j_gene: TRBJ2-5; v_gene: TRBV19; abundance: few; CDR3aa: CASSIEGRGETQYF; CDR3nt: TGTGCCAGTAGTATAGAAGGCAGGGGAGAGACCCAGTACTTC
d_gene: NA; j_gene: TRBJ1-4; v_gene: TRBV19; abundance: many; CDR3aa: CASSIGTARNEKLFF; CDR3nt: TGTGCCAGTAGTATAGGGACAGCCAGAAATGAAAAACTGTTTTTT
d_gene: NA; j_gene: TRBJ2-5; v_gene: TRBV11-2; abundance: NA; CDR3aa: CASSLANQETQYF; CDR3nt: TGTGCCAGCAGCTTAGCCAATCAAGAGACCCAGTACTTC
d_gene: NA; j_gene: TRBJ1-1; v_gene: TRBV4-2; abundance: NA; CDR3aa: CASSPKDRLSMEAFF; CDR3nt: TGTGCCAGCAGCCCAAAGGACAGACTGTCGATGGAAGCTTTCTTT
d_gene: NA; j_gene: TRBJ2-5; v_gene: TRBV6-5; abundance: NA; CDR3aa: CASRQGGETQYF; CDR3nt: TGTGCCAGCCGACAGGGAGGAGAGACCCAGTACTTC
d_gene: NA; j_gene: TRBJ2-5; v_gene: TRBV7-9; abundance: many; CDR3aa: CASRDDGETQYF; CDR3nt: TGTGCCAGCAGGGATGACGGAGAGACCCAGTACTTC
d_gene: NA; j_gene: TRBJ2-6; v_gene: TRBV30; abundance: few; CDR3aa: CAWSKASGANVLTF; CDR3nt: TGTGCCTGGAGTAAGGCTTCTGGGGCCAACGTCCTGACTTTC
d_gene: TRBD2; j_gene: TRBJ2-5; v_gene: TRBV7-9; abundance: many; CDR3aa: CASSSRTSGRGKTQYF; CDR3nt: TGTGCCAGCAGCTCGCGTACTAGCGGGAGAGGAAAGACCCAGTACTTC
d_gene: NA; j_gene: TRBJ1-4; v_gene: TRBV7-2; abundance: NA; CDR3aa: CASSLDTGSRNEKLFF; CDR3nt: TGTGCCAGCAGCTTAGACACAGGGTCGAGGAATGAAAAACTGTTTTTT
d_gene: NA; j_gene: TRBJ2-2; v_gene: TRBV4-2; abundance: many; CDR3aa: CASNPGLNTGELFF; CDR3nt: TGTGCCAGCAACCCGGGACTTAACACCGGGGAGCTGTTTTTT
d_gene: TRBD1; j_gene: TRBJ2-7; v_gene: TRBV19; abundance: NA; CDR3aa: CASSLQGTGGDEQYF; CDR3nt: TGTGCCAGTAGTCTCCAGGGGACAGGGGGCGACGAGCAGTACTTC
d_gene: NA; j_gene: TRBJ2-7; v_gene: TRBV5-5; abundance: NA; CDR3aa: CATASGSYEQYF; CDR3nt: TGTGCCACCGCTTCGGGGAGTTACGAGCAGTACTTC
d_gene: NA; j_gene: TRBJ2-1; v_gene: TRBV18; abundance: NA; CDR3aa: CASSPTFAGRGVYNEQFF; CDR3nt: TGTGCCAGCTCACCGACATTCGCGGGGAGAGGGGTGTACAATGAGCAGTTCTTC
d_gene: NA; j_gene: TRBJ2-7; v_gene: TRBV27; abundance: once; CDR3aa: CASSLSPNTYEQYF; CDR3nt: TGTGCCAGCAGTTTATCCCCTAATACCTACGAGCAGTACTTC
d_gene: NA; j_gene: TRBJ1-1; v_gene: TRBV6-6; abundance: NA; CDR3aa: CASSYIVNTEAFF; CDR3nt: TGTGCCAGCAGTTATATTGTGAACACTGAAGCTTTCTTT
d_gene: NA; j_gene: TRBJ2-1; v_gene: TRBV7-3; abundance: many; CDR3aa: CASSLTGEAQQFF; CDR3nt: TGTGCCAGCAGCCTCACAGGGGAGGCCCAGCAGTTCTTC
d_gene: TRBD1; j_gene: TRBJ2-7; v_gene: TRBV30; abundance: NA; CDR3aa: CAWRPGQGIYEQYF; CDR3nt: TGTGCCTGGAGGCCGGGACAGGGGATCTACGAGCAGTACTTC
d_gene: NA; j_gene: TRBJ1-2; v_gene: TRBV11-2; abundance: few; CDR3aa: CASSSFPRQDRYGYTF; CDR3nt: TGTGCCAGCAGCTCCTTCCCTCGACAGGACCGCTATGGCTACACCTTC
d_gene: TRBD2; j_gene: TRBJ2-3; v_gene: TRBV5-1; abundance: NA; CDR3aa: CADSSGSESDTQYF; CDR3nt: TGCGCAGATTCTAGCGGGAGTGAGTCAGATACGCAGTATTTT
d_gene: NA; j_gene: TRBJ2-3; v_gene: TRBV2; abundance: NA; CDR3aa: CASSESGETDTQYF; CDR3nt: TGTGCCAGCAGTGAATCGGGGGAAACAGATACGCAGTATTTT
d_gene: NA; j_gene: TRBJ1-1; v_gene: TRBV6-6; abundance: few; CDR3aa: CASSPKGLGTEAFF; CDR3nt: TGTGCCAGCAGTCCGAAAGGGTTGGGCACTGAAGCTTTCTTT
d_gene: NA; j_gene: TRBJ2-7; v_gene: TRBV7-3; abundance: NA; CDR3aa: CASSLNYYEQYF; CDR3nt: TGTGCCAGCAGCTTAAACTACTACGAGCAGTACTTC
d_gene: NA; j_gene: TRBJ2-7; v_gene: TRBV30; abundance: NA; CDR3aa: CAWSAAGHEQYF; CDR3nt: TGTGCCTGGAGCGCCGCCGGACACGAGCAGTACTTC
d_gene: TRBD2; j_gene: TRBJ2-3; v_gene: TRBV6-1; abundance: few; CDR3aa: CASSERPIGSGRSDTQYF; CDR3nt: TGTGCCAGCAGTGAAAGACCGATAGGTAGCGGGAGGTCAGATACGCAGTATTTT
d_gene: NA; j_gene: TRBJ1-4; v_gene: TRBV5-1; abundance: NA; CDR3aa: CASRPLGGRANEKLFF; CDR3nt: TGCGCCAGCCGACCTTTGGGGGGCAGGGCTAATGAAAAACTGTTTTTT